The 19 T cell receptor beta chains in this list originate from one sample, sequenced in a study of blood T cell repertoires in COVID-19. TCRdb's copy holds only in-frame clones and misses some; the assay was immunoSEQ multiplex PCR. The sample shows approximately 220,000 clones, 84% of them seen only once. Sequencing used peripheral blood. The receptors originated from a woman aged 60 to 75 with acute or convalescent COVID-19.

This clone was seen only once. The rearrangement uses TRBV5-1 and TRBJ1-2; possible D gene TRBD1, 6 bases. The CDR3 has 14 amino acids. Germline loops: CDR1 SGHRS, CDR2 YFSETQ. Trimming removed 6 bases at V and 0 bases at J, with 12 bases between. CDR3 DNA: TGCGCCAGCAAGAGGGACACCGCTAACTATGGCTACACCTTC. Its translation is CASKRDTANYGYTF.

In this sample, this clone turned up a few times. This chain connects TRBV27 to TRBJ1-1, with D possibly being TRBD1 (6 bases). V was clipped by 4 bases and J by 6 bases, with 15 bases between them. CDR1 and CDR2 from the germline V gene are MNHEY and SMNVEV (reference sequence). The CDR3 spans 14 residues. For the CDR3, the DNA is TGTGCCAGCAGTTCTCCGGGGCGGGGGCCTGAAGCTTTCTTT. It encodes CASSSPGRGPEAFF.

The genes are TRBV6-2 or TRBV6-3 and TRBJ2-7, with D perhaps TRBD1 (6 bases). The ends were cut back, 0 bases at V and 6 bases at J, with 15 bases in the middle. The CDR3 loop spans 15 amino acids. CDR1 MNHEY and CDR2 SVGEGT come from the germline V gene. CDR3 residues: CASSYSSHRVAEQYF. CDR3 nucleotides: TGTGCCAGCAGTTACTCGAGCCACAGGGTGGCCGAGCAGTACTTC.

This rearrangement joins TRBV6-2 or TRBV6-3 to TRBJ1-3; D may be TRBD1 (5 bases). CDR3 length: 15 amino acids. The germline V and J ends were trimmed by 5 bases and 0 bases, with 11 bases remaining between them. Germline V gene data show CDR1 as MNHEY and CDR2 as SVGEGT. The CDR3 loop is CASSTGRNSGNTIYF. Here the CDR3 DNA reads TGTGCCAGCAGTACAGGACGGAACTCTGGAAACACCATATATTTT.

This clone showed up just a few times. The CDR3 loop is CASSEAATYNEQFF. The CDR3, as DNA: TGTGCCAGCAGTGAAGCGGCTACCTACAATGAGCAGTTCTTC. The chain links TRBV25-1 to TRBJ2-1, with D hard to call. Deletions cut 2 bases from V and 2 bases from J, with 7 bases between. The CDR3 spans 14 residues. Germline CDR1 reads MGHDK; CDR2 reads SYGVNS.

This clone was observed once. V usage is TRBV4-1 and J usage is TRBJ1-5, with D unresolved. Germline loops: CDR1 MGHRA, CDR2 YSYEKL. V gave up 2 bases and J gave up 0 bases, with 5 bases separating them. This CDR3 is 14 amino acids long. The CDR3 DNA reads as TGCGCCAGCAGCCAACCATTTAGCAATCAGCCCCAGCATTTT. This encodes CASSQPFSNQPQHF.

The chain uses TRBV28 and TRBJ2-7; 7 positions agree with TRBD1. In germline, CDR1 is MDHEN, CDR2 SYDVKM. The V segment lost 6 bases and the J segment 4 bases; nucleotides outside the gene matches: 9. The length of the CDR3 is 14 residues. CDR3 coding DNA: TGTGCCAGCAGCCGAACTGGGACAGTTTACGAGCAGTACTTC. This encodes CASSRTGTVYEQYF.

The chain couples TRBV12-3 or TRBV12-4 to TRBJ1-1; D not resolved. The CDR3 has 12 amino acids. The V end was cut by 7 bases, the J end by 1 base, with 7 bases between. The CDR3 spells CASNRQNTEAFF. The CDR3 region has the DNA TGTGCCAGCAACCGACAGAACACTGAAGCTTTCTTT.

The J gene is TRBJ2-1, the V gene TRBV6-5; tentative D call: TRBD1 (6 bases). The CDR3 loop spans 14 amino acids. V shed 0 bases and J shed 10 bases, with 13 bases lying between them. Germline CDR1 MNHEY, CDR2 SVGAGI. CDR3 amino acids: CASSYSGGSGEQFF. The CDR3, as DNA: TGTGCCAGCAGTTACTCAGGGGGATCGGGGGAGCAGTTCTTC.

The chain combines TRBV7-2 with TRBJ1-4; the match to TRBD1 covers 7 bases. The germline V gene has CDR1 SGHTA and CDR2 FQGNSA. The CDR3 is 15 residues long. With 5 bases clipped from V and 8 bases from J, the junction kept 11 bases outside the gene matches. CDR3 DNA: TGTGCCAGCAGCGAGGTTGCGACAGGGCGCGAAAAACTGTTTTTT. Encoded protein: CASSEVATGREKLFF.

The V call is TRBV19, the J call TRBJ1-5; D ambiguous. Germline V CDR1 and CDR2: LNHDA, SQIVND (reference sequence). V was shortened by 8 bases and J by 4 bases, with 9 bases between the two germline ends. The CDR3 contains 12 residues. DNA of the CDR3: TGTGCCAGTGGAGACTTTAATCAGCCCCAGCATTTT. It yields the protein CASGDFNQPQHF.

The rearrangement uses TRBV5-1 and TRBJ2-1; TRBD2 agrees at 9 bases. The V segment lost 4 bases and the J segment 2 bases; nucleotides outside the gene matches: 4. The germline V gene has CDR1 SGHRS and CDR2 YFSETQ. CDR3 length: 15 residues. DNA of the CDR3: TGCGCCAGCAGCCTTAGCGGGGGAACCTACAATGAGCAGTTCTTC. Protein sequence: CASSLSGGTYNEQFF.

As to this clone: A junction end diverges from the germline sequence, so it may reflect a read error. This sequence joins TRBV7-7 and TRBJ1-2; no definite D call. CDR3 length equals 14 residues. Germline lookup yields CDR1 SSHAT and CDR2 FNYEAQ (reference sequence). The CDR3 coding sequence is TGTGCTAGCAGCTTACTTGGCAGTGATTATGGCTACACCTTC. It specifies CASSLLGSDYGYTF.

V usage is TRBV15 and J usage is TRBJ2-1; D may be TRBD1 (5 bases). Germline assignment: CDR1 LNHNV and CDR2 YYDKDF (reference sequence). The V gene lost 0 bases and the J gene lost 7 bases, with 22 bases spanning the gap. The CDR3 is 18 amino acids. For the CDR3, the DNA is TGTGCCACCAGCAGAGATTGGGTGCAGGGTAGGCAGATGAATGAGCAGTTCTTC. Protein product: CATSRDWVQGRQMNEQFF.

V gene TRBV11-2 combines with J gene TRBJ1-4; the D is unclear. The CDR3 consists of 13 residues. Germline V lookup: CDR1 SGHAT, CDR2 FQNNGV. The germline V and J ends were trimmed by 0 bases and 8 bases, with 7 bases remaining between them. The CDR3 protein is CASSLEYKEKLFF. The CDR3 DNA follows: TGTGCCAGCAGCTTAGAGTACAAAGAAAAACTGTTTTTT.

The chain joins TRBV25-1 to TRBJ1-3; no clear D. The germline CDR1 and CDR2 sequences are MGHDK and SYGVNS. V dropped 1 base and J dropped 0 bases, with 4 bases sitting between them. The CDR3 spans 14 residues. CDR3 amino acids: CASSEFSSGNTIYF. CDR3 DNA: TGTGCCAGCAGTGAATTCAGCTCTGGAAACACCATATATTTT.

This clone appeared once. The DNA of the CDR3 is TGTGCCAGCAGCTTAGCGACAGGGAACACTGAAGCTTTCTTT. Its protein is CASSLATGNTEAFF. This chain joins TRBV7-2 and TRBJ1-1; D perhaps matches TRBD1 (6 bases). This CDR3 is 14 amino acids long. Germline assignment: CDR1 SGHTA and CDR2 FQGNSA. V dropped 0 bases and J dropped 1 base, with 6 bases sitting between them.

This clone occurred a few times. CDR3 in DNA: TGTGCCAGCTCACCCAGGACAGATAATTCACCCCTCCACTTT. Amino acid sequence: CASSPRTDNSPLHF. V is TRBV18 and J is TRBJ1-6, with D tentatively TRBD1 (6 bases). CDR1 and CDR2 from the germline V gene are KGHSH and LQKENI. CDR3 size: 14 residues. V was trimmed by 3 bases and J by 5 bases, leaving 8 bases between them.

The CDR3 spells CASILFGTGIYGYTF. The CDR3 nucleotides are TGTGCCAGCATCCTGTTCGGGACAGGGATCTATGGCTACACCTTC. The chain uses TRBV7-9 and TRBJ1-2, with TRBD1 matching 9 bases. Per germline, CDR1 SEHNR and CDR2 FQNEAQ (reference sequence). V lost 7 bases, J lost 4 bases, and 10 bases stayed unmatched. The length of the CDR3 is 15 residues. Variable domain in full (rest from reference TRBV7-9 and TRBJ1-2): DTGVSQNPRHKITKRGQNVTFRCDPISEHNRLYWYRQTLGQGPEFLTYFQNEAQLEKSRLLSDRFSAERPKGSFSTLEIQRTEQGDSAMYLCASILFGTGIYGYTFGSGTRLTVV.